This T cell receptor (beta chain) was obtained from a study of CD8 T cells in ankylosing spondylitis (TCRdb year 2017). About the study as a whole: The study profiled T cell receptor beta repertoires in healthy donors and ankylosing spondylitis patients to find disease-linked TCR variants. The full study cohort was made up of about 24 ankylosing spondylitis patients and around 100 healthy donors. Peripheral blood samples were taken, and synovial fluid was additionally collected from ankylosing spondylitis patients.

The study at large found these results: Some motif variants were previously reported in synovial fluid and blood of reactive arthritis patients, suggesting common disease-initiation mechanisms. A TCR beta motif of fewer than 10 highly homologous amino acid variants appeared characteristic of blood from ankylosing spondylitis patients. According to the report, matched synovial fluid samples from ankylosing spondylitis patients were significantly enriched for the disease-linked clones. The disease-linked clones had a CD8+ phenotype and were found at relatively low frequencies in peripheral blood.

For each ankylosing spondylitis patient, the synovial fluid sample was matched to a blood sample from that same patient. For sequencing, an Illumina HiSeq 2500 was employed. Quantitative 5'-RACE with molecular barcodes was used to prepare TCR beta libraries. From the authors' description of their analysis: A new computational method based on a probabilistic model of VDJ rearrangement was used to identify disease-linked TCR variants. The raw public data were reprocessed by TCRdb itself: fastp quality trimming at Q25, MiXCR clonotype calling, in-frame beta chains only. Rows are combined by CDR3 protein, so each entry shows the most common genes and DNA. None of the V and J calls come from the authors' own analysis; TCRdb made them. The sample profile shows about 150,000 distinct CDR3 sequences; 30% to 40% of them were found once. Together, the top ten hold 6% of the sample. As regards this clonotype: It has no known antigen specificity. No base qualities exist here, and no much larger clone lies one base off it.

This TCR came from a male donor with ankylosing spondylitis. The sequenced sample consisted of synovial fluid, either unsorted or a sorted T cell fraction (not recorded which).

The CDR3 is CASSLASHSGYTF. The nucleotide sequence reads TGCGCCAGCAGCTTGGCCTCTCATAGTGGCTACACCTTC. The rearrangement combines TRBV5-1 with TRBJ1-2; the D gene is unclear. The trim is 0 bases for V and 7 bases for J, with a gap of 10 bases between the germline ends. CDR1 and CDR2 are read off the germline V gene as SGHRS and YFSETQ. Counted from cysteine to phenylalanine, this CDR3 has 13 amino acids. Only the CDR3 DNA stays, 39 bases, in frame from base 1.